These 20 T cell receptor beta chains share one sample of origin, sequenced in a study of T cells in Graves' hyperthyroidism and ophthalmopathy (dated by TCRdb to between 2018 and 2020). Library preparation used multiplex PCR. The sequencing machine was an Illumina HiSeq 2000. Amplification of TCR beta CDR3 regions was carried out from RNA transcripts. For the first round of RT-PCR on the TCR CDR3, the HTBI primer set was used together with the Qiagen OneStep RT-PCR kit. Clones were called with MiXCR by TCRdb after fastp trimmed the public reads at Q25, and only in-frame beta chains were retained. Identical CDR3 protein sequences are pooled into one entry, listed with their most common genes and DNA. A total of hundreds of thousands of distinct CDR3 sequences appear in this sample, roughly 14% of them only once. The ten largest clones capture roughly 13% of the sample. The sample was blood. These receptors all stem from a man aged 18-30 years with Graves' ophthalmopathy.

Concerning this clonotype itself: A clone one base away is much larger, so this may be a read error. The V gene is TRBV5-1, the J gene TRBJ1-6; D is ambiguous. The V and J ends lost 10 bases and 5 bases respectively, with 13 bases between them. CDR1 and CDR2 (germline): SGHRS, YFSETQ. CDR3 length equals 13 residues. The CDR3 region is CAERRMDNSPLHF. CDR3 in DNA: TGCGCCGAGAGGAGGATGGATAATTCACCCCTCCACTTT.

As regards this clonotype: Its ends do not fully match the called genes, so a read error is possible. The genes are TRBV7-9 and TRBJ1-6; D not resolved. The CDR3 has 11 residues. Germline lookup yields CDR1 SEHNR and CDR2 FQNEAQ (reference sequence). The CDR3 region is CASSLAGPRYF. CDR3 nucleotide sequence: TGTGCCAGCAGCTTAGCCGGCCCGAGGTACTTT.

This clonotype showed up many times. This chain uses TRBV12-3 or TRBV12-4 with TRBJ2-1; maybe TRBD2 (7 bases). The CDR3 spans 14 residues. With 3 bases removed from V and 8 bases from J, the gap between germline ends came to 14 bases. DNA of the CDR3: TGTGCCAGCAGTTTCGGGCAGGGGAGGGATGAGCAGTTCTTC. As protein: CASSFGQGRDEQFF.

The chain carries TRBV6-5 and TRBJ2-3, with 7 bases matching TRBD1. Germline-derived CDR1 and CDR2 are MNHEY and SVGAGI. The CDR3 totals 14 residues. The V gene end was trimmed by 3 bases and the J gene end by 6 bases; junction bases not matched to a gene: 6. The CDR3 nucleotides are TGTGCCAGCAGTTATGGGACAGCGGAGGATACGCAGTATTTT. Protein product: CASSYGTAEDTQYF.

This clonotype has at least ten counts. The CDR3 DNA reads TGTGCCTGGAGTTTAGAGGAGGCAACGCAGTACTTC. Translated, it gives CAWSLEEATQYF. The genes are TRBV30 and TRBJ2-7; D is perhaps TRBD2 (5 bases). V lost 2 bases to trimming and J lost 9 bases, with 14 bases between them. CDR3 length equals 12 residues. Germline lookup yields CDR1 GTSNPN and CDR2 SVGIG (reference sequence).

This clonotype was observed a few times. The CDR3 DNA reads as TGTGCCAGCACCGTATACAAGGGGTTTAACTATGGCTACACCTTC. Translation gives CASTVYKGFNYGYTF. J is TRBJ1-2 and V is TRBV5-6, with D maybe TRBD1 (5 bases). The CDR3 covers 15 residues. Germline V gene lookup returns CDR1 SGHDT and CDR2 YYEEEE. V lost 6 bases to trimming and J lost 1 base, with 16 bases between them.

This clonotype showed up many times. This sequence joins TRBV11-2 and TRBJ2-7; D ambiguous. V gave up 3 bases and J gave up 2 bases, with 8 bases separating them. Germline CDR1 is SGHAT and CDR2 is FQNNGV. The CDR3 is made up of 13 amino acids. This CDR3 reads CASSFGAPYEQYF. The CDR3 DNA follows: TGTGCCAGCAGCTTTGGCGCCCCCTACGAGCAGTACTTC.

The chain is built from TRBV5-6 and TRBJ2-2, with TRBD2 matching over 9 bases. This CDR3 spans 17 amino acids. The germline gives CDR1 SGHDT, CDR2 YYEEEE. Trimming took 1 base from V and 5 from J; bases not matched to a gene: 9. The DNA for the CDR3 is TGTGCCAGCAGCTTGTTTTTACTACTAGCGGGTACCGGGGAGCTGTTTTTT. This codes for CASSLFLLLAGTGELFF.

This clonotype was observed a handful of times. The chain has TRBV28 and TRBJ1-4; weak D call: TRBD1 (6 bases). The CDR3 is 15 amino acids. V dropped 4 bases and J dropped 7 bases, with 16 bases sitting between them. Germline lookup yields CDR1 MDHEN and CDR2 SYDVKM. As DNA, the CDR3 is TGTGCCAGCAGTTCCCCGACAGGCTCGATTGAAAAACTGTTTTTT. The encoded protein is CASSSPTGSIEKLFF. The full variable domain, completed using reference TRBV28 and TRBJ1-4, is DVKVTQSSRYLVKRTGEKVFLECVQDMDHENMFWYRQDPGLGLRLIYFSYDVKMKEKGDIPEGYSVSREKKERFSLILESASTNQTSMYLCASSSPTGSIEKLFFGSGTQLSVL.

The chain has TRBV6-5 and TRBJ2-2; a weak D match, TRBD2 (6 bases). Germline values: CDR1 MNHEY, CDR2 SVGAGI. Trimming stripped 0 bases from V and 6 bases from J, with 14 bases between. This CDR3 spans 16 amino acids. DNA of the CDR3: TGTGCCAGCAGTTACTCGACACTAGCAGGCCCCGGGGAGCTGTTTTTT. Protein product: CASSYSTLAGPGELFF.

As regards this clonotype: A much larger clone is a single base away; this may be a read error. J is TRBJ2-1 and V is TRBV4-3; D is possibly TRBD1 or TRBD2 (5 bases each). CDR1 is LGHNA and CDR2 is YSLEER in the germline V gene. There are 12 residues in the CDR3. DNA for the CDR3: TGCGCCAGCGGCCAAGAAGGGACGGAGCAGTTCTTC. Protein product: CASGQEGTEQFF.

The J gene is TRBJ2-7, the V gene TRBV27, with 9 bases matching TRBD1. This CDR3 contains 15 residues. The germline CDR1 and CDR2 sequences are MNHEY and SMNVEV (reference sequence). V dropped 6 bases and J dropped 2; count of bases not matched to a gene: 8. This CDR3 is CASSPPRDRAYEQYF. CDR3 nucleotides: TGTGCCAGCAGCCCGCCCCGGGACAGGGCCTACGAGCAGTACTTC.

This clonotype was found many times. The CDR3 spells CASSPPSGDGYTF. The DNA of the CDR3 is TGTGCCAGCTCACCACCGTCGGGGGATGGCTACACCTTC. The chain employs TRBV18 and TRBJ1-2, with D possibly TRBD1 on 5 matching bases. The CDR3 is made up of 13 amino acids. V lost 0 bases, J lost 6 bases, and 8 bases lay in between. Germline loops: CDR1 KGHSH, CDR2 LQKENI.

This clonotype was seen ten or more times. The gene calls are TRBV20-1 and TRBJ2-7; either TRBD1 or TRBD2 may supply D (5 bases each). In germline, CDR1 is DFQATT, CDR2 SNEGSKA (reference sequence). V lost 0 bases and J lost 0, with 15 bases in between. The CDR3 contains 16 residues. This CDR3 is CSARDHRGSFSYEQYF. CDR3 DNA sequence: TGCAGTGCTAGAGATCACCGGGGCTCTTTCTCCTACGAGCAGTACTTC.

This clonotype was detected many times. This chain links TRBV7-9 with TRBJ2-1; 16 bases are a match to TRBD2. The length of the CDR3 is 19 residues. Trimming removed 1 base from V and 3 bases from J; junction bases left unmatched: 6. Germline-derived CDR1 and CDR2 are SEHNR and FQNEAQ (reference sequence). CDR3: CASSLVGLAGGPYYNEQFF. In nucleotides, the CDR3 is TGTGCCAGCAGCTTAGTGGGACTAGCGGGGGGGCCATACTACAATGAGCAGTTCTTC.

This clonotype was seen many times. The J gene is TRBJ2-1, the V gene TRBV11-1, with a possible D match to TRBD2 (6 bases). Germline V gene data show CDR1 as SGHAT and CDR2 as FQDESV (reference sequence). Trimming cost V 5 bases and J 10 bases, with 12 bases left between them. CDR3 length equals 12 residues. The CDR3 DNA sequence: TGTGCCAGCAGCATTATGGGGGGAGAGCAGTTCTTC. This sequence encodes CASSIMGGEQFF.

Worth noting for this clonotype: A much larger clone sits a single nucleotide away, making a read error possible. The chain employs TRBV7-2 and TRBJ2-7; 10 bases match TRBD1. This CDR3 is built from 15 residues. V lost 5 bases and J lost 7; bases outside the gene matches: 11. CDR1 and CDR2 from the germline V gene are SGHTA and FQGNSA. The CDR3 is CASSPLDRGNNEQYF. The CDR3 region has the DNA TGTGCCAGCAGCCCGCTGGACAGGGGGAACAATGAGCAGTACTTC.

This clonotype was seen many times. The rearrangement links TRBV15 to TRBJ2-2; 9 bases agree with TRBD1. CDR1 is LNHNV, CDR2 YYDKDF, per germline (reference sequence). With V trimmed by 0 bases and J by 4 bases, 9 bases remained unmatched. The CDR3 loop spans 18 amino acids. CDR3 sequence (DNA): TGTGCCACCAGCAGAGACTTTAGGGACAGGGTCTTCACCGGGGAGCTGTTTTTT. Translating gives CATSRDFRDRVFTGELFF.

The chain combines TRBV11-2 with TRBJ2-7; 9 nucleotides line up with TRBD2. The CDR3 is made up of 18 amino acids. Germline V gives CDR1 SGHAT, CDR2 FQNNGV. V was pared by 0 bases and J by 3 bases, with 12 bases of the junction left unmatched. CDR3 residues: CASSLDGFGGGGNYEQYF. Written as DNA, the CDR3 is TGTGCCAGCAGCTTAGATGGCTTTGGCGGGGGGGGGAACTACGAGCAGTACTTC.

The chain combines TRBV15 with TRBJ2-1; 9 bases are shared with TRBD2. Germline-derived CDR1 and CDR2 are LNHNV and YYDKDF (reference sequence). The CDR3 loop spans 16 amino acids. After removal of 0 bases from V and 6 bases from J, the junction contained 6 bases not matched to a gene. CDR3 protein: CATSREEREERNEQFF. DNA for the CDR3: TGTGCCACCAGCAGAGAGGAGCGGGAGGAGCGCAATGAGCAGTTCTTC.